This T cell receptor beta chain was documented in a study of blood T cell repertoires in COVID-19. The wider study: The cDNA or gDNA used as material had been derived from T cells, B-cell-depleted T cells, or PBMCs.

This clone was seen once. J gave up 6 bases and V 4 bases, and 7 bases lay outside the gene matches. Germline assignment: CDR1 LNHDA and CDR2 SQIVND (reference sequence). The CDR3 is 15 amino acids. Measured with immunoSEQ multiplex PCR; TCRdb has only the in-frame clones, and not every one. The sample yields roughly 200,000 clones, 85% to 90% seen once. The sequence came from a man aged 80 or over with acute or convalescent COVID-19. The sample consisted of peripheral blood. This chain connects TRBV19 to TRBJ2-3; 10 bases line up with TRBD2. The CDR3 DNA is TGTGCCAGTAGTAACCTAGCGGGGGTCCGGGATACGCAGTATTTT. It encodes CASSNLAGVRDTQYF.